The rows below give T cell receptor beta chains drawn from one sample of a study of blood T cells in healthy people across ages. TCRdb re-derived calls from the 5' RACE reads in MiXCR, one entry per CDR3 protein. The sample lists some 710,000 distinct CDR3 sequences; 35% to 60% were seen once. Sequencing was carried out using blood. The source is a man aged 80 or over in good health. Each CDR3 is given with its conserved first and last residue. D genes are given only for firm matches. Size tells how often a clone was seen (once, few, many) or the class of an expanded clone, and some rows leave it out.

TRBD2 TRBJ2-3 TRBV7-9 few TGTGCCAGCAGCTTAGCTAGCGGGGCTACAGATACGCAGTATTTT CASSLASGATDTQYF
- TRBJ2-3 TRBV30 - TGTGCCTGGAGTCGATATACAGGGCCCGGATCTGAAGATACGCAGTATTTT CAWSRYTGPGSEDTQYF
- TRBJ2-3 TRBV29-1 - TGCAGCGTTGAAGGAGGGGCAGGACTCACAGATACGCAGTATTTT CSVEGGAGLTDTQYF
- TRBJ2-7 TRBV15 few TGTGCCACCAAAGATACCAAACAGGGAGGCGGCTACGAGCAGTACTTC CATKDTKQGGGYEQYF
- TRBJ1-2 TRBV21-1 - TGTGCCAGCATTAGGCGGGACAGGGGGCTAAACTATGGCTACACCTTC CASIRRDRGLNYGYTF
TRBD2 TRBJ2-1 TRBV19 - TGTGCCAGTAGTATCTTCCTAGCGGGAGCCAACAATGAGCAGTTCTTC CASSIFLAGANNEQFF
- TRBJ1-2 TRBV20-1 - TGCAGTGCTAGGCCAGCTAACTATGGCTACACCTTC CSARPANYGYTF
- TRBJ2-1 TRBV6-2/TRBV6-3 - TGTGCCAGCAGTTACTATCACGAGCAGGACTTC CASSYYHEQDF
TRBD2 TRBJ2-1 TRBV20-1 few TGCAGTGCTAGAGCCCTAGCGGGTGCAAACTACAATGAGCAGTTCTTC CSARALAGANYNEQFF
TRBD2 TRBJ2-1 TRBV6-1 - TGTGCCAGCAGTGAAAGGACTAGCGGGGGGAAGTTCTTC CASSERTSGGKFF
- TRBJ2-1 TRBV7-3 few TGTGCCAGCAGCACCACCGGGCGGTTGGGCCCTGAGCAGTTCTTC CASSTTGRLGPEQFF
TRBD2 TRBJ2-5 TRBV7-2 - TGTGCCAGCAGCCAACTAGCGGGGGTACAAGAGACCCAGTACTTC CASSQLAGVQETQYF
- TRBJ1-6 TRBV6-5 few TGTGCCAGCAAAAGGGGCCTAAATTATAATTCACCCCTCCACTTT CASKRGLNYNSPLHF
- TRBJ1-1 TRBV7-9 few TGTGCCAGCAGCGCCAAACTTGAAGCTTTCTTT CASSAKLEAFF
TRBD1 TRBJ2-5 TRBV25-1 once TGTGCCAGCAGTGGAACAGGGGGCTTCGAGACCCAGTACTTC CASSGTGGFETQYF
- TRBJ2-2 TRBV27 once TGTGCCAGCAGTTTAAGGTCGGCCGTTCAAACGAACACCGGGGAGCTGTTTTTT CASSLRSAVQTNTGELFF
TRBD1 TRBJ2-2 TRBV11-2 once TGTGCCAGCAGCTTAGACCGGGACAGGGATATCGGGGAGCTGTTTTTT CASSLDRDRDIGELFF
- TRBJ2-3 TRBV24-1 - TGTGCCACCAGTGATTTACGGGGTAACACAGATACGCAGTATTTT CATSDLRGNTDTQYF